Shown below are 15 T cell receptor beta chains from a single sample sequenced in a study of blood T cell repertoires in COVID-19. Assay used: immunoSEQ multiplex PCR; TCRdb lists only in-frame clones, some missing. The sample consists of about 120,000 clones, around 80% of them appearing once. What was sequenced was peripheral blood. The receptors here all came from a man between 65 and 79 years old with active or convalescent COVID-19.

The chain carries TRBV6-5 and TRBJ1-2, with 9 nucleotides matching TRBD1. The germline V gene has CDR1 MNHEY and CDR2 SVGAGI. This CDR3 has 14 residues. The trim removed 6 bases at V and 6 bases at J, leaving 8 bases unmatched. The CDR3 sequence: CASRKIDRGDGYTF. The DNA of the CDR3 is TGTGCCAGCAGGAAGATAGACAGGGGGGATGGCTACACCTTC.

CDR3 in amino acids: CASSPGQVGTEAFF. Written as DNA, the CDR3 is TGTGCCAGCAGCCCAGGACAGGTCGGGACTGAAGCTTTCTTT. V gene TRBV3-1 (or the pseudogene TRBV3-2) combines with J gene TRBJ1-1, with 7 bases that match TRBD1. Germline V gene data show CDR1 as LGHDT and CDR2 as YNNKEL (reference sequence). With V trimmed by 4 bases and J by 5 bases, 7 bases remained unmatched. This CDR3 is built from 14 residues.

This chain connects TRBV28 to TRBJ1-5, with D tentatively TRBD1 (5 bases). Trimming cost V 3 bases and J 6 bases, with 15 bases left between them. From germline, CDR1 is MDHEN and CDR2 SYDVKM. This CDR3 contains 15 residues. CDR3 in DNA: TGTGCCAGCAGTTTCGTCTCACCTCAGGGTCAGCCCCAGCATTTT. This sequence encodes CASSFVSPQGQPQHF.

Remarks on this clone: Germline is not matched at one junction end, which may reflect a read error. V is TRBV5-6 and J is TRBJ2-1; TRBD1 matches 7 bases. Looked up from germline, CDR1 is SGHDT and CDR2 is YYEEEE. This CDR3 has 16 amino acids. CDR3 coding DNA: TGTGCCAGCATCTTGAGTGGGACAGCAGCCGTTGGGGGGCAGTTCTTC. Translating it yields CASILSGTAAVGGQFF.

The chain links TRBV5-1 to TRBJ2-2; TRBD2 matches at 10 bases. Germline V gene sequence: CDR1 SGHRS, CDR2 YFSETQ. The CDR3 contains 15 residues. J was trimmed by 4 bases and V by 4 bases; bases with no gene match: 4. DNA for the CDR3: TGCGCCAGCAGCAACAGCGGGGGGGTCACCGGGGAGCTGTTTTTT. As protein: CASSNSGGVTGELFF.

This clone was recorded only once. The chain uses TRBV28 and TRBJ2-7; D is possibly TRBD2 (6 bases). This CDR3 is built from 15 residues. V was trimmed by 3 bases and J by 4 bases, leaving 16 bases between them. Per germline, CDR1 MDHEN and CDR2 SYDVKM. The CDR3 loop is CASSLEGQGLYEQYF. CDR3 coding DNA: TGTGCCAGCAGTTTGGAGGGGCAGGGCCTTTACGAGCAGTACTTC.

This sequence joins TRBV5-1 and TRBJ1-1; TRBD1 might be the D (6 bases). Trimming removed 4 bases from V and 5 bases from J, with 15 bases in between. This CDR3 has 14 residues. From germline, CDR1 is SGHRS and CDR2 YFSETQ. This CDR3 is CASSPWTEGTEAFF. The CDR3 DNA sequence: TGCGCCAGCAGCCCCTGGACAGAAGGGACTGAAGCTTTCTTT.

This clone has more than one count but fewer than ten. The CDR3 reads CASSEAGGIRYNEQFF. As DNA, the CDR3 is TGTGCCAGCAGTGAAGCAGGGGGCATACGGTACAATGAGCAGTTCTTC. The V call is TRBV6-1, the J call TRBJ2-1; 7 bases map to TRBD1. There are 16 residues in the CDR3. CDR1 is MNHNS, CDR2 SASEGT, per germline. J was trimmed by 4 bases and V by 0 bases; bases with no gene match: 6.

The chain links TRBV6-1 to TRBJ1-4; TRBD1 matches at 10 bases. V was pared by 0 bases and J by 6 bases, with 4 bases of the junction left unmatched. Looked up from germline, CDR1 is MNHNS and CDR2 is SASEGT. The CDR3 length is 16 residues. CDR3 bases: TGTGCCAGCAGTGAAGCACGTGGGACAGGGGATGAAAAACTGTTTTTT. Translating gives CASSEARGTGDEKLFF.

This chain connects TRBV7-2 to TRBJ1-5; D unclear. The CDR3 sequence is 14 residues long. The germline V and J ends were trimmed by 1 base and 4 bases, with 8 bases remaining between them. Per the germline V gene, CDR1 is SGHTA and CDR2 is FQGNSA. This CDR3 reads CASSLDLYNQPQHF. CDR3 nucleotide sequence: TGTGCCAGCAGCTTAGACTTGTATAATCAGCCCCAGCATTTT.

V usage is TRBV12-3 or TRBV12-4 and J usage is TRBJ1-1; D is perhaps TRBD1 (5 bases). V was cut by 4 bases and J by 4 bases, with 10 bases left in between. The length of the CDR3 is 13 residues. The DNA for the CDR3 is TGTGCCAGCAGTTATCAGGGTAGCACTGAAGCTTTCTTT. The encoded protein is CASSYQGSTEAFF.

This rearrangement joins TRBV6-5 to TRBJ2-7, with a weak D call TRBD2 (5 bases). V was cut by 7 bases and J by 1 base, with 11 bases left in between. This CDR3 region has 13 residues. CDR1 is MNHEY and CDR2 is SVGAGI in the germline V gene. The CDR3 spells CASTPPGSYEQYF. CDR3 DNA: TGTGCCAGCACCCCCCCGGGATCCTACGAGCAGTACTTC.

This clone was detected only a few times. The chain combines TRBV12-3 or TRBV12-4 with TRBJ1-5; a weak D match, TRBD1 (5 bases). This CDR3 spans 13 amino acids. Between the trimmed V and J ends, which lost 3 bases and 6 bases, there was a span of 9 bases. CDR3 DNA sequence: TGTGCCAGCAGTTTCGGGGGGTTTCAGCCCCAGCATTTT. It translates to CASSFGGFQPQHF.

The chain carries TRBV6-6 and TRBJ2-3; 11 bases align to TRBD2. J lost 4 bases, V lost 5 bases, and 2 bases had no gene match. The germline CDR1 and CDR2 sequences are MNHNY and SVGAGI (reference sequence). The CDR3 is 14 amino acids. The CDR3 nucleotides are TGTGCCAGCAGTACTAGCGGGAGCCCAGATACGCAGTATTTT. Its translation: CASSTSGSPDTQYF.

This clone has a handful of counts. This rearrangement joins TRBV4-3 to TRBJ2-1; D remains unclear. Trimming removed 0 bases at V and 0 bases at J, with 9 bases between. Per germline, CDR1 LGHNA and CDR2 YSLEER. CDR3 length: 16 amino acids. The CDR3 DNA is TGCGCCAGCAGCCAAGAATACGGTCACTCCTACAATGAGCAGTTCTTC. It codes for CASSQEYGHSYNEQFF.